This T cell receptor (beta chain) was found in a study of T cell responses to AZD1222 COVID-19 vaccine. The sample holds one count of this clone. Data came from immunoSEQ multiplex PCR; TCRdb stores just in-frame clones and leaves some out. The sample lists some 96,000 clones, roughly 89% occurring once. The germline V gene encodes CDR1 LGHDT and CDR2 YNNKEL (reference sequence). The CDR3 totals 20 residues. V was clipped by 0 bases and J by 3 bases, with 23 bases between them. The chain is built from TRBV3-1 (or the pseudogene TRBV3-2) and TRBJ1-4; possible D gene TRBD1, 5 bases. Specimen: peripheral blood, collected on day 0 of AZD1222 vaccination. The receptor was isolated from an adult in good health. The CDR3 DNA sequence: TGTGCCAGCAGCCAAGACCCGGGACGGCGAACCGGGGCAGCTAATGAAAAACTGTTTTTT. Protein: CASSQDPGRRTGAANEKLFF.